This T cell receptor (beta chain) was recovered during a study of shared clonotypes between healthy human individuals. The overall study: Three plates were used per donor for CD4 naive, three for CD4 memory, two for CD8 naive and one for CD8 memory. Findings of the study overall: The authors sampled blood alone, and tissue repertoires likely differ.

Comment on this clone: The antigen remains undetermined.

Per germline, CDR1 MNHEY and CDR2 SVGAGI. The CDR3 is 15 residues long. Trimming removed 0 bases from V and 4 bases from J; junction bases left unmatched: 1. The authors split each subset's genomic DNA evenly across several immunoSEQ plates. In the sorted-subset replicate PCRs, approximately 200 ng DNA, 25,000 to 35,000 T cell genomes, was used. Produced via immunoSEQ multiplex PCR; TCRdb's table is partial and in-frame only. The sample comprises approximately 100,000 clones, about 63% of which are singletons, and roughly 24% rests with the top ten. What was sequenced was memory CD8+ T cells sorted from blood. Specified subset: CD45RO+ cells pooled with CCR7-negative TemRA cells. The receptor was derived from a woman in her 30s in good health. The chain uses TRBV6-5 and TRBJ2-7; 12 bases map to TRBD2. CDR3 in DNA: TGTGCCAGCAGTTACTCTGGACTAGCGGGATACGAGCAGTACTTC. Its protein is CASSYSGLAGYEQYF.